Below are 22 T cell receptor beta chains sequenced from a single sample in a study of T cell responses to AZD1222 COVID-19 vaccine. TCRdb keeps only in-frame clones here, not all; method: immunoSEQ multiplex PCR. The sample yields over 150,000 clones, over 85% seen once. The source material was peripheral blood, sampled on day 0 of AZD1222 vaccination. These receptors came from an adult in good health.

The chain combines TRBV7-2 with TRBJ2-7, with TRBD2 matching over 10 bases. This CDR3 comprises 16 residues. Per germline, CDR1 SGHTA and CDR2 FQGNSA. Trimming removed 5 bases from V and 2 bases from J; junction bases left unmatched: 9. The CDR3 DNA is TGTGCCAGCAGCCCCAATAGACTAGCGGGTGCCTACGAGCAGTACTTC. Amino acid sequence: CASSPNRLAGAYEQYF.

This chain connects TRBV3-1 (or the pseudogene TRBV3-2) to TRBJ1-5, with D unresolved. Germline V CDR1 and CDR2: LGHDT, YNNKEL (reference sequence). V lost 1 base, J lost 1 base, and 11 bases lay in between. The CDR3 is made up of 16 amino acids. In DNA form, the CDR3 reads TGTGCCAGCAGCCAAGGGGGAGGGCTCAGCAATCAGCCCCAGCATTTT. It encodes CASSQGGGLSNQPQHF.

This sequence joins TRBV3-1 (or the pseudogene TRBV3-2) and TRBJ2-2, with TRBD1 matching over 7 bases. Trimming cost V 0 bases and J 7 bases; bases outside gene matches: 8. CDR1 is LGHDT and CDR2 is YNNKEL in the germline V gene (reference sequence). The CDR3 covers 16 residues. This chain's CDR3 is CASSQDRQGVVGELFF. DNA for the CDR3: TGTGCCAGCAGCCAAGATAGGCAGGGGGTTGTCGGGGAGCTGTTTTTT.

The chain uses TRBV5-4 and TRBJ2-7; D perhaps matches TRBD1 (6 bases). Germline V lookup: CDR1 SGHNT, CDR2 YYREEE (reference sequence). Trimming pared 8 bases from V and 0 bases from J, leaving 15 bases between. This CDR3 has 14 amino acids. CDR3 in amino acids: CASSFLDSSYEQYF. In DNA, the CDR3 is TGTGCCAGTTCATTTCTGGACAGCTCCTACGAGCAGTACTTC.

The rearrangement links TRBV7-6 to TRBJ1-3, with 9 bases aligning to TRBD1. J lost 0 bases, V lost 5 bases, and 8 bases had no gene match. Germline-derived CDR1 and CDR2 are SGHVS and FNYEAQ. The length of the CDR3 is 17 residues. CDR3 amino acids: CASSPLPTGGSGNTIYF. DNA for the CDR3: TGTGCCAGCAGCCCCCTCCCGACAGGGGGCTCTGGAAACACCATATATTTT.

The gene calls are TRBV7-9 and TRBJ1-3; tentatively, D is TRBD1 (5 bases). Germline CDR1 is SEHNR and CDR2 is FQNEAQ (reference sequence). This CDR3 comprises 14 residues. V gave up 4 bases and J gave up 8 bases, with 15 bases separating them. Here the CDR3 reads CASSSRDFWHTIYF. CDR3 nucleotide sequence: TGTGCCAGCAGCTCCCGGGACTTTTGGCACACCATATATTTT.

V usage is TRBV10-3 and J usage is TRBJ2-7; 9 nucleotides line up with TRBD1. CDR3 length: 15 residues. Germline trimming cut 4 bases from V and 4 bases from J; bases unmatched to any gene: 8. Germline V gene data show CDR1 as ENHRY and CDR2 as SYGVKD. The CDR3 protein is CAISGPGQGPYEQYF. In nucleotides, the CDR3 is TGTGCCATCAGTGGGCCGGGACAGGGACCTTACGAGCAGTACTTC.

This sequence joins TRBV11-3 and TRBJ1-1; no clear D. Germline lookup yields CDR1 SGHNT and CDR2 YENEEA. The CDR3 contains 12 residues. Trimming shortened V by 4 bases and J by 2 bases, and 5 bases separated the two germline ends. CDR3 sequence reads: CASSYSNTEAFF. In DNA form, the CDR3 reads TGTGCCAGCAGCTACTCAAACACTGAAGCTTTCTTT.

The gene calls are TRBV11-3 and TRBJ2-2; D tentatively fits TRBD1 or TRBD2 (6 bases each). This CDR3 region has 16 residues. V gave up 1 base and J gave up 5 bases, with 14 bases separating them. Looked up from germline, CDR1 is SGHNT and CDR2 is YENEEA. DNA for the CDR3: TGTGCCAGCAGCTTAGCTGGCAGGGGAGGAACCGGGGAGCTGTTTTTT. Its translation is CASSLAGRGGTGELFF. Using reference TRBV11-3 and TRBJ2-2 for the parts outside the CDR3, the full variable domain is EAGVVQSPRYKIIEKKQPVAFWCNPISGHNTLYWYLQNLGQGPELLIRYENEEAVDDSQLPKDRFSAERLKGVDSTLKIQPAELGDSAVYLCASSLAGRGGTGELFFGEGSRLTVL.

J is TRBJ1-2 and V is TRBV6-2 or TRBV6-3; 7 nucleotides match TRBD1. Losses at the gene ends were 6 bases for V and 0 bases for J; bases not matched to a gene: 7. Germline loops: CDR1 MNHEY, CDR2 SVGEGT. The CDR3 runs to 15 residues. For the CDR3, the DNA is TGTGCCAGCAGCCCCAGGGGGGAAGCTAACTATGGCTACACCTTC. Amino acid sequence: CASSPRGEANYGYTF.

This clone was seen just once. V gene TRBV5-5 combines with J gene TRBJ1-1, with D perhaps TRBD1 (5 bases). The CDR3 totals 15 residues. The V gene lost 0 bases and the J gene lost 2 bases, with 11 bases spanning the gap. Germline V gene lookup returns CDR1 SGHKS and CDR2 YYEKEE (reference sequence). The CDR3 DNA follows: TGTGCCAGCAGCTTGGTCGCAGGGTCCAACACTGAAGCTTTCTTT. Encoded protein: CASSLVAGSNTEAFF.

The rearrangement links TRBV11-3 to TRBJ2-5, with TRBD1 matching over 7 bases. The germline V gene encodes CDR1 SGHNT and CDR2 YENEEA. The CDR3 length is 15 residues. J gave up 5 bases and V 5 bases, and 11 bases lay outside the gene matches. Written as DNA, the CDR3 is TGTGCCAGCAGCCACGGGACAGCCCAAGGGGAGACCCAGTACTTC. Its translation is CASSHGTAQGETQYF.

The chain links TRBV2 to TRBJ2-7; D not resolved. This CDR3 is 10 amino acids long. The V end lost 6 bases, the J end lost 4 bases, and 4 bases lay between the germline ends. Germline-derived CDR1 and CDR2 are SNHLY and FYNNEI. The CDR3 DNA reads TGTGCCAGCAGGAGGTACGAGCAGTACTTC. Protein product: CASRRYEQYF. The variable domain in full, completed from reference TRBV2 and TRBJ2-7, reads EPEVTQTPSHQVTQMGQEVILRCVPISNHLYFYWYRQILGQKVEFLVSFYNNEISEKSEIFDDQFSVERPDGSNFTLKIRSTKLEDSAMYFCASRRYEQYFGPGTRLTVT.

This rearrangement joins TRBV9 to TRBJ1-1; D possibly corresponds to TRBD1 (5 bases). The ends were cut back, 4 bases at V and 7 bases at J, with 17 bases in the middle. The CDR3 has 14 amino acids. Per the germline V gene, CDR1 is SGDLS and CDR2 is YYNGEE. The CDR3 sequence is CASSPPGGLDEAFF. The CDR3 DNA reads TGTGCCAGCAGCCCTCCCGGGGGGTTAGATGAAGCTTTCTTT.

J is TRBJ1-5 and V is TRBV7-9; D uncertain. The CDR3 consists of 14 residues. Germline assignment: CDR1 SEHNR and CDR2 FQNEAQ (reference sequence). Trimming left V 1 base short and J 3 bases short, with 7 bases between. DNA of the CDR3: TGTGCCAGCAGCTTAGGCGGGATCAATCAGCCCCAGCATTTT. It translates to CASSLGGINQPQHF.

This chain joins TRBV29-1 and TRBJ2-3; 7 positions agree with TRBD1. The CDR3 extends over 13 amino acids. Germline CDR1 and CDR2: SQVTM and ANQGSEA. Trimming cost V 5 bases and J 3 bases; bases outside gene matches: 5. The CDR3 region is CSVYQGETDTQYF. DNA of the CDR3: TGCAGCGTTTACCAGGGGGAAACAGATACGCAGTATTTT.

The V gene is TRBV30, the J gene TRBJ1-5; 12 bases map to TRBD1. V was pared by 3 bases and J by 2 bases, with 5 bases of the junction left unmatched. CDR3 length: 16 amino acids. The germline V gene encodes CDR1 GTSNPN and CDR2 SVGIG (reference sequence). As DNA, the CDR3 is TGTGCCTGGAGCGGGACAGGGGGCCTTGGCAATCAGCCCCAGCATTTT. This gives the protein CAWSGTGGLGNQPQHF.

This chain uses TRBV9 with TRBJ1-1; D unclear. The CDR3 is made up of 15 amino acids. V was trimmed by 4 bases and J by 5 bases, leaving 18 bases between them. Germline assignment: CDR1 SGDLS and CDR2 YYNGEE. CDR3 DNA: TGTGCCAGCAGCTCCTCCTCCTCGGACGGGACTGAAGCTTTCTTT. Translation: CASSSSSSDGTEAFF.

J is TRBJ2-7 and V is TRBV7-9; no firm D call. Trimming removed 5 bases from V and 6 bases from J, with 11 bases in between. The CDR3 consists of 12 residues. The germline CDR1 and CDR2 sequences are SEHNR and FQNEAQ (reference sequence). The CDR3 DNA reads TGTGCCAGCAGCCTCCACCGAGGCGAGCAGTACTTC. Amino acids: CASSLHRGEQYF.

The chain is built from TRBV21-1 and TRBJ1-5; the D segment call TRBD1 is taken from the table without a DNA check. TRBV21-1 is a pseudogene locus. CDR3 length equals 15 residues. The CDR3 region has the DNA TGTGCCAGCAGCAAAGCCGGGACACAAAATCAGCCCCAGCATTTT. Protein: CASSKAGTQNQPQHF.

CDR3 nucleotide sequence: TGTGCCAGCAGCCAAGCCCTGGAGACCCAGTACTTC. Amino acid sequence: CASSQALETQYF. This chain joins TRBV11-2 and TRBJ2-5; no clear D gene. Per germline, CDR1 SGHAT and CDR2 FQNNGV. V was clipped by 5 bases and J by 5 bases, with 9 bases between them. The CDR3 sequence is 12 residues long.

This clone was detected only once. The rearrangement links TRBV18 to TRBJ1-1; D is possibly TRBD1 (6 bases). Trimming left V 2 bases short and J 5 bases short, with 12 bases between. The CDR3 extends over 14 amino acids. Germline lookup yields CDR1 KGHSH and CDR2 LQKENI. The CDR3 nucleotides are TGTGCCAGCTCACCAGGCAGAGGGGGGACTGAAGCTTTCTTT. Translated: CASSPGRGGTEAFF.